Below are 17 T cell receptor beta chains sequenced from a single sample in a study of cytomegalovirus exposure and HLA in healthy donors. 13 Jbeta primers and 60 Vbeta primers were used for the PCR. Only in-frame clones appear in the TCRdb table, and some are missing; sequencing was by immunoSEQ multiplex PCR. The repertoire holds 140,000 or so clones, with about 82% as singletons. Sequencing was performed on PBMCs. The receptor source for this set is a male donor in good health and CMV-seronegative.

The V gene is TRBV30, the J gene TRBJ2-1, with 10 positions matching TRBD2. Germline CDR1 GTSNPN, CDR2 SVGIG (reference sequence). With V trimmed by 4 bases and J by 0 bases, 3 bases remained unmatched. CDR3 length: 15 amino acids. CDR3 DNA: TGTGCCTGGACGGCTAGCGGGAGCTCCTACAATGAGCAGTTCTTC. Translating gives CAWTASGSSYNEQFF.

V usage is TRBV4-2 and J usage is TRBJ2-5; D remains unclear. Trimming took off 1 base at V and 9 bases at J, with 12 bases between the two ends. Looked up from germline, CDR1 is LGHNA and CDR2 is YNFKEQ. The CDR3 loop spans 13 amino acids. The CDR3 region is CASSQAPLEAQYF. The CDR3 region has the DNA TGTGCCAGCAGCCAAGCCCCACTCGAGGCCCAGTACTTC.

V and J are TRBV6-1 and TRBJ1-6; no firm D call. Per germline, CDR1 MNHNS and CDR2 SASEGT. The CDR3 runs 15 residues. Trimming took 3 bases from V and 10 from J, leaving 16 bases between them. The CDR3 region has the DNA TGTGCCAGCAGTGATTTTCCCACCCAGAACTCACCCCTCCACTTT. This sequence encodes CASSDFPTQNSPLHF.

The chain has TRBV11-3 and TRBJ1-2, with D perhaps matching TRBD1 (5 bases). Trimming took 10 bases from V and 3 from J, leaving 15 bases between them. The CDR3 length is 13 residues. From germline, CDR1 is SGHNT and CDR2 YENEEA. As DNA, the CDR3 is TGTGCCACCCGCCCGTCAGGGTACTATGGCTACACCTTC. Amino acid sequence: CATRPSGYYGYTF.

To note about this clone: At one end the junction does not follow the germline gene, possibly because of a read error. V and J are TRBV7-9 and TRBJ1-1; no definite D call. The CDR3 sequence is 16 residues long. Per the germline V gene, CDR1 is SEHNR and CDR2 is FQNEAQ (reference sequence). The CDR3 nucleotides are TGTTCCAGCAGCTCTTCAAGGGCGGGCGGGAACACTGAAGCTTTCTTT. It codes for CSSSSSRAGGNTEAFF. The entire variable domain, with the rest obtained from reference TRBV7-9 and TRBJ1-1, is as follows: DTGVSQNPRHKITKRGQNVTFRCDPISEHNRLYWYRQTLGQGPEFLTYFQNEAQLEKSRLLSDRFSAERPKGSFSTLEIQRTEQGDSAMYLCSSSSSRAGGNTEAFFGQGTRLTVV.

This clone turned up a few times. The chain recombines TRBV5-6 with TRBJ1-1; no clear D. Germline V gene data show CDR1 as SGHDT and CDR2 as YYEEEE. V was pared by 6 bases and J by 0 bases, with 6 bases between. The CDR3 totals 12 residues. The CDR3 loop reads CASIDMNTEAFF. Here the CDR3 DNA reads TGTGCCAGCATCGACATGAACACTGAAGCTTTCTTT.

The chain combines TRBV18 with TRBJ2-2; perhaps TRBD2 as D (5 bases). V was shortened by 0 bases and J by 6 bases, with 14 bases between the two germline ends. CDR1 KGHSH and CDR2 LQKENI come from the germline V gene. The CDR3 loop spans 16 amino acids. CDR3 bases: TGTGCCAGCTCACCACCGGACTCGAAATTGGCCGGGGAGCTGTTTTTT. This codes for CASSPPDSKLAGELFF.

The chain employs TRBV28 and TRBJ2-1; 12 bases line up with TRBD2. This CDR3 has 18 residues. Trimming at V came to 5 bases and at J to 4 bases, leaving 12 bases not matched to a gene. Germline CDR1 and CDR2: MDHEN and SYDVKM. The CDR3 region has the DNA TGTGCCAGCAGTCACCCCTCAAGGACTAGCGGGGAGTACAATGAGCAGTTCTTC. Protein product: CASSHPSRTSGEYNEQFF.

This rearrangement joins TRBV4-2 to TRBJ2-7; 7 nucleotides agree with TRBD2. In germline, CDR1 is LGHNA, CDR2 YNFKEQ. V dropped 0 bases and J dropped 0; count of bases not matched to a gene: 5. The CDR3 spans 16 residues. The CDR3 is CASSQDGLAASYEQYF. DNA of the CDR3: TGTGCCAGCAGCCAAGACGGCCTAGCGGCCTCCTACGAGCAGTACTTC.

This clone was detected once. The rearrangement uses TRBV4-3 and TRBJ1-2, with D hard to call. In germline, CDR1 is LGHNA, CDR2 YSLEER. The CDR3 is 15 residues long. Deletions cut 0 bases from V and 1 base from J, with 9 bases between. CDR3 amino acids: CASSQEFGINYGYTF. The CDR3 bases are TGCGCCAGCAGCCAAGAATTCGGGATTAACTATGGCTACACCTTC.

The chain couples TRBV4-1 to TRBJ2-7; D not certain. The CDR3 has 14 residues. Trimming cost V 1 base and J 6 bases, with 13 bases left between them. Per the germline V gene, CDR1 is MGHRA and CDR2 is YSYEKL. The CDR3 region is CASSQVPGMGEQYF. The DNA of the CDR3 is TGCGCCAGCAGCCAAGTTCCAGGAATGGGCGAGCAGTACTTC.

This clone was picked up a small number of times. This chain links TRBV14 with TRBJ1-3; 8 bases map to TRBD1. V lost 4 bases to trimming and J lost 5 bases; unmatched junction nucleotides: 7. CDR1 and CDR2 from the germline V gene are SGHDN and FVKESK. The CDR3 runs to 15 residues. CDR3 DNA sequence: TGTGCCAGCAGCCTAGGCTGGACAGGGCGAAACACCATATATTTT. This sequence encodes CASSLGWTGRNTIYF.

The chain couples TRBV13 to TRBJ2-7; 8 bases line up with TRBD1. V was clipped by 8 bases and J by 0 bases; unmatched bases: 3. Germline CDR1 reads PRHDT; CDR2 reads FYEKMQ (reference sequence). The CDR3 is 13 amino acids. The CDR3 here is CASGGQDSYEQYF. CDR3 bases: TGTGCCAGCGGGGGACAGGACTCCTACGAGCAGTACTTC.

The rearrangement links TRBV5-8 to TRBJ1-3, with D possibly TRBD1 on 5 matching bases. The V gene lost 0 bases and the J gene lost 0 bases, with 10 bases spanning the gap. This CDR3 spans 16 amino acids. CDR1 and CDR2 from the germline V gene are SGHTS and YDEGEE. The CDR3 DNA follows: TGTGCCAGCAGCTTGGAAGGGGCCTACTCTGGAAACACCATATATTTT. It translates to CASSLEGAYSGNTIYF.

The chain is built from TRBV30 and TRBJ2-3, with D tentatively TRBD2 (5 bases). Trimming took off 0 bases at V and 1 base at J, with 11 bases between the two ends. This CDR3 is 15 amino acids long. Germline V gene data show CDR1 as GTSNPN and CDR2 as SVGIG (reference sequence). The CDR3 loop reads CAWSVGGSRTDTQYF. The CDR3 DNA sequence: TGTGCCTGGAGTGTAGGCGGGTCTCGCACAGATACGCAGTATTTT.

The V call is TRBV25-1, the J call TRBJ2-5; 8 positions agree with TRBD1. This CDR3 is 15 amino acids long. Unmatched junction bases numbered 8, after V lost 3 bases and J lost 5 bases. CDR1 is MGHDK and CDR2 is SYGVNS in the germline V gene. CDR3 loop: CASSDSAGGRETQYF. Here the CDR3 DNA reads TGTGCCAGCAGTGACTCGGCAGGGGGCCGGGAGACCCAGTACTTC.

The chain employs TRBV19 and TRBJ1-5, with D perhaps matching TRBD1 (5 bases). The CDR3 covers 15 residues. The V gene's germline CDR1 is LNHDA and CDR2 SQIVND (reference sequence). Trimming stripped 5 bases from V and 7 bases from J, with 18 bases between. The CDR3 region has the DNA TGTGCCAGTAGTCCCCCCTCCAGGGTTGAACAGCCCCAGCATTTT. Protein: CASSPPSRVEQPQHF.